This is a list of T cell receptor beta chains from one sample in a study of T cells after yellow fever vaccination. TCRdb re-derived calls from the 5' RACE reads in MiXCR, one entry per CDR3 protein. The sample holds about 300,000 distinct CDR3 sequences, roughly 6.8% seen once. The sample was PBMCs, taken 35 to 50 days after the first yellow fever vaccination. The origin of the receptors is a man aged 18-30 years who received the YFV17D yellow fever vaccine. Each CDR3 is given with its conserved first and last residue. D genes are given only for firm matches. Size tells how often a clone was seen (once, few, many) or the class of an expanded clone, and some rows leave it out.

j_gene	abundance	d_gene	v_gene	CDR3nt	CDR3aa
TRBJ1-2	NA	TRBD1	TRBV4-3	TGCGCCAGCAGCCAAGAAACAGGGGCGACCTATGGCTACACCTTC	CASSQETGATYGYTF
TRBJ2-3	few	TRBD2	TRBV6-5	TGTGCCAGCAGTTACTCGGGAGGGGTCGCAGATACGCAGTATTTT	CASSYSGGVADTQYF
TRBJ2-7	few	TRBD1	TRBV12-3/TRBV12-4	TGTGCCAGCAGGGGGGGACAGGAATCCTCCTACGAGCAGTACTTC	CASRGGQESSYEQYF
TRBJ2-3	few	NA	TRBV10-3	TGTGCCATCAGTGAGTCGGGAGGACTCCTAGATACGCAGTATTTT	CAISESGGLLDTQYF
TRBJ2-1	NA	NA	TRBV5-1	TGCGCCAGCAGCCCCCGTGGGGACCCCTACAATGAGCAGTTCTTC	CASSPRGDPYNEQFF
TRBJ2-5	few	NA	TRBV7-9	TGTGCCAGCAGCCTCGGGGTAGCCCACTCAGAGACCCAGTACTTC	CASSLGVAHSETQYF
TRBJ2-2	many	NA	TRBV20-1	TGCAGTGCTAGAGATCCACGGGGGACCGGGGAGCTGTTTTTT	CSARDPRGTGELFF
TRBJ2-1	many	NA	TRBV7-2	TGTGCCAGCAGCTTAGCCCATGAGCAGTTCTTC	CASSLAHEQFF
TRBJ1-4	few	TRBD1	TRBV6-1	TGTGCCAGCAGTCGGACAGGGTCAGACGAAAAACTGTTTTTT	CASSRTGSDEKLFF
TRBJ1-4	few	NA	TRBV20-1	TGCAGTGCTAGAGATCACCTCAGCTCTAATGAAAAACTGTTTTTT	CSARDHLSSNEKLFF
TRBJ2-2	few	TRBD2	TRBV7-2	TGTGCCAGCAGCAAGCGGGGGACACCTAACACCGGGGAGCTGTTTTTT	CASSKRGTPNTGELFF
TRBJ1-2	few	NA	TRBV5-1	TGCGCCAGCAGCTTGAACACAGCTAACTATGGCTACACCTTC	CASSLNTANYGYTF
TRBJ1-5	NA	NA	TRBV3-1	TGTGCCAGCAGCCAAGATTTGTCCCGGCCCCAGCATTTT	CASSQDLSRPQHF
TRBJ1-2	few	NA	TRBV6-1	TGTGCCAGCTCCTCCCCGCGCGGGTTCTCTAACTATGGCTACACCTTC	CASSSPRGFSNYGYTF
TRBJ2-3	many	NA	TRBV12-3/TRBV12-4	TGTGCCAGCAGCTCACCCGGGAGCACAGATACGCAGTATTTT	CASSSPGSTDTQYF
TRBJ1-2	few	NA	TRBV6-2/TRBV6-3	TGTGCCAGCAGGACGACAGTACCCTATGGCTACACCTTC	CASRTTVPYGYTF
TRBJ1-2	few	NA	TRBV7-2	TGTGCCAGCAGCAAGTCGACAGGAATTAACTATGGCTACACCTTC	CASSKSTGINYGYTF
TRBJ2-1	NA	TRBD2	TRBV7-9	TGTGCCAGCAGCCCTGGGACTTCGGGGGGTGGGATTTACAATGAGCAGTTCTTC	CASSPGTSGGGIYNEQFF
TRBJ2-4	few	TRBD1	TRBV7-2	TGTGCCAGCAGCTGGGCGCCAGGGGGCGCGGACATTCAGTACTTC	CASSWAPGGADIQYF
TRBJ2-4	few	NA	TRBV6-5	TGTGCCAGCAGTTACTCGGTGGGGGGAGCCAAAAACATTCAGTACTTC	CASSYSVGGAKNIQYF
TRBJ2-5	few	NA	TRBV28	TGTGCCAGCAGTTTTTCCCCTGGGAGAGAGACCCAGTACTTC	CASSFSPGRETQYF
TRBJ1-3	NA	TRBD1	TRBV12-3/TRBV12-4	TGTGCCAAGGACAGGGTGGGGGGCTCTGGAAACACCATATATTTT	CAKDRVGGSGNTIYF
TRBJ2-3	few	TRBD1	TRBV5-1	TGCGCCAGCAGCTCACAGGGGGGTTTGGATACGCAGTATTTT	CASSSQGGLDTQYF
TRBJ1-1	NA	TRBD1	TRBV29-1	TGCAGCGCCAAACAGGGGATGAACACTGAAGCTTTCTTT	CSAKQGMNTEAFF
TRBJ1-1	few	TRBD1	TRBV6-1	TGTGCCAGCAGTGAACCAGGGGGCGCGATGAACACTGAAGCTTTCTTT	CASSEPGGAMNTEAFF
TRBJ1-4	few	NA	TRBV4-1	TGCGCCAGCAGCCAAGCCGGTGTAGGAACTAATGAAAAACTGTTTTTT	CASSQAGVGTNEKLFF
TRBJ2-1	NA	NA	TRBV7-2	TGTGCCAGCAGCTTCTGGGGGCGCGAGCAGTTCTTC	CASSFWGREQFF
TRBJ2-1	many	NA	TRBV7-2	TGTGCCAGCAGCCGAAACAATGAGCAGTTCTTC	CASSRNNEQFF
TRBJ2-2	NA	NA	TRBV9	TGTGCCAGCAGCGGGGGGGCGAACACCGGGGAGCTGTTTTTT	CASSGGANTGELFF
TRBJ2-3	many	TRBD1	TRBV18	TGTGCCAGCTCAGCACAGGGGGCGGATAGCACAGATACGCAGTATTTT	CASSAQGADSTDTQYF
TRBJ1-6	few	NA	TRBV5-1	TGCGCCAGCAGCTTGGGGAGGGGAGATTTTAATTCACCCCTCCACTTT	CASSLGRGDFNSPLHF
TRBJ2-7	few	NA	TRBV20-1	TGCAGTGCTAGCCTCCCCCGGGACGGACCCTACGAGCAGTACTTC	CSASLPRDGPYEQYF
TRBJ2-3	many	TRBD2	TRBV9	TGTGCCAGCACCCGGACTAGCGGCTCAGATACGCAGTATTTT	CASTRTSGSDTQYF